The rows below give T cell receptor beta chains drawn from one sample of a study of spatial heterogeneity in lung cancer. Each CDR3 protein is one row after TCRdb ran MiXCR on the 5' RACE reads. The sample includes 40,000 to 55,000 distinct CDR3 sequences, roughly 15% of them seen just once. The source material was PBMCs, sampled at surgery. The source is a male donor with early-stage non-small cell lung cancer. The CDR3 runs from the conserved cysteine through the conserved F or W. Each record gives: D gene, J gene, clone size, V gene, CDR3 protein, CDR3 DNA. A D gene is named only where the DNA matches it firmly. Not all rows give a size; the values are once, few, many and, for expanded clones, a class.

d_gene: -
j_gene: TRBJ1-2
abundance: many
v_gene: TRBV6-4
CDR3aa: CASRDGPANYGYTF
CDR3nt: TGTGCCAGCAGAGATGGACCAGCTAACTATGGCTACACCTTC

d_gene: -
j_gene: TRBJ1-1
abundance: -
v_gene: TRBV12-3/TRBV12-4
CDR3aa: CASSFGGRDTEAFF
CDR3nt: TGTGCCAGCAGTTTTGGGGGGCGCGACACTGAAGCTTTCTTT

d_gene: TRBD1
j_gene: TRBJ2-2
abundance: -
v_gene: TRBV5-1
CDR3aa: CASSPLGTGATGELFF
CDR3nt: TGCGCCAGCAGCCCCCTGGGGACAGGGGCTACCGGGGAGCTGTTTTTT

d_gene: -
j_gene: TRBJ2-4
abundance: -
v_gene: TRBV6-2/TRBV6-3
CDR3aa: CASRPTGWDIQYF
CDR3nt: TGTGCCAGCAGACCCACGGGTTGGGACATTCAGTACTTC

d_gene: TRBD1
j_gene: TRBJ1-4
abundance: few
v_gene: TRBV7-2
CDR3aa: CASAPDRGSNEKLFF
CDR3nt: TGTGCCAGCGCACCTGACAGGGGCTCTAATGAAAAACTGTTTTTT

d_gene: TRBD1
j_gene: TRBJ1-5
abundance: few
v_gene: TRBV19
CDR3aa: CAGGQGFHQPQHF
CDR3nt: TGTGCCGGCGGACAGGGGTTCCATCAGCCCCAGCATTTT

d_gene: -
j_gene: TRBJ2-1
abundance: -
v_gene: TRBV2
CDR3aa: CASSEGQGRNNEQFF
CDR3nt: TGTGCCAGCAGTGAAGGTCAGGGGAGGAACAATGAGCAGTTCTTC

d_gene: -
j_gene: TRBJ2-7
abundance: few
v_gene: TRBV10-3
CDR3aa: CAISERHNYEQYF
CDR3nt: TGTGCCATCAGTGAGCGACATAACTACGAGCAGTACTTC

d_gene: -
j_gene: TRBJ1-1
abundance: many
v_gene: TRBV3-1
CDR3aa: CASSPSLRTEAFF
CDR3nt: TGTGCCAGCAGCCCTTCTTTGAGAACTGAAGCTTTCTTT

d_gene: TRBD1
j_gene: TRBJ2-7
abundance: -
v_gene: TRBV4-2
CDR3aa: CASSVTGTGVEQYF
CDR3nt: TGTGCCAGCAGCGTAACCGGGACAGGGGTCGAGCAGTACTTC